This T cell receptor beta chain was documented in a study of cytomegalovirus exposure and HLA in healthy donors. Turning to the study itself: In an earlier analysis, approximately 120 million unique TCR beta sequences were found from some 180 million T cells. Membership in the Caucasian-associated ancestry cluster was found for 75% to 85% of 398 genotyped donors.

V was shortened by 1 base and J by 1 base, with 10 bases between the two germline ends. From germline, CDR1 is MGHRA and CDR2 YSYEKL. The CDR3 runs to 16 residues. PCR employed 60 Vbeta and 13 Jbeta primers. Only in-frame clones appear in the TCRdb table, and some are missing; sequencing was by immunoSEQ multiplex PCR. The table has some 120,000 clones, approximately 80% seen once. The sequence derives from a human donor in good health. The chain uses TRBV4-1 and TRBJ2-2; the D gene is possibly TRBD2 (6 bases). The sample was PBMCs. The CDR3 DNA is TGCGCCAGCAGCCAAGTCCCGGGACTGAACACCGGGGAGCTGTTTTTT. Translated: CASSQVPGLNTGELFF.